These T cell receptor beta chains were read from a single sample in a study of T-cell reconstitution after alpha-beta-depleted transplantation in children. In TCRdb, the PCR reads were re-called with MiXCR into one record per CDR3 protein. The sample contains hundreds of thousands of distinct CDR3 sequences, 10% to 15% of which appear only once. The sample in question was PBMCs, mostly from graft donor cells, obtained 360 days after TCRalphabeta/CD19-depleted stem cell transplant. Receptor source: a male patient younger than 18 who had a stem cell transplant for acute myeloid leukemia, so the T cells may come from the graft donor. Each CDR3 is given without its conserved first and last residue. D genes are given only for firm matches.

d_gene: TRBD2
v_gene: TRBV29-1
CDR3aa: SVVRPLSGSNYEQY

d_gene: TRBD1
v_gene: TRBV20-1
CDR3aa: SARGGQGMTYEQY

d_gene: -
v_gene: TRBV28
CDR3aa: ASSFGHEAF

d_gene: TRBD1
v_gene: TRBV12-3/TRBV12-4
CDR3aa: ASSLRTGWTGELF

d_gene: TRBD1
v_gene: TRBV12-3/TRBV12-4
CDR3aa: ASSRGQGAEKLF

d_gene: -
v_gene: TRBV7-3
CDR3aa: ASSPTGLSYNEQF

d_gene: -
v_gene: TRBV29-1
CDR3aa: SRGGTTVDTQY

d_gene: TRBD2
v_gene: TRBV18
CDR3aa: ASSPLAGGFSDTQY

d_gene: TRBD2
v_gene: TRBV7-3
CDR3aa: ASSLRGTSGATDTQY

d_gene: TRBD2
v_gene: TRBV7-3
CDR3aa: ASSLYGGRNEQF

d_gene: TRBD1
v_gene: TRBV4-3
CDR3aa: ASSQGTGVVKTQY

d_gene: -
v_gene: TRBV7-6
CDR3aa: ASRGLGNYGYT

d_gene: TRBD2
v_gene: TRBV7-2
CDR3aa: ASSLSGRAVNEQF

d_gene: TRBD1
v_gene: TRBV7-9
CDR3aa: ASSPTGGSEKLF

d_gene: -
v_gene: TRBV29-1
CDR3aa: SGSRANEQF